This T cell receptor beta chain was identified in a study of T cells in localized non-small cell lung cancer. The CDR3 loop spans 17 amino acids. CDR1 is PRHDT and CDR2 is FYEKMQ in the germline V gene (reference sequence). Germline trimming cut 2 bases from V and 3 bases from J; bases unmatched to any gene: 10. TCRdb's table, derived via immunoSEQ multiplex PCR, lists solely in-frame clones and lacks some. Seen here are some 50,000 clones, around 90% observed once, and the top ten hold roughly a sixth. V usage is TRBV13 and J usage is TRBJ1-1; 9 bases are shared with TRBD1. The sequence was collected from a female donor with stage II lung adenocarcinoma. The sequenced sample was PBMCs, obtained before any cancer treatment. In DNA form, the CDR3 reads TGTGCCAGCAGCTTACGCCTAGGGACAGGGTGGGACACTGAAGCTTTCTTT. Amino acid sequence: CASSLRLGTGWDTEAFF.